This T cell receptor beta chain was documented in a study of regulatory T cells in long-lasting Graves disease. General study results and limits: Persistent cases favored TRBV28, TRBJ1-2 and TRBJ2-5. The persistent group shared about 2,600 public clonotypes, more than the 966 shared by new patients.

Time point of the sample: newly diagnosed GD, antithyroid drugs for less than 3 months. RNA isolated from PBMCs was used to make the TCR library. For TCR beta, libraries came from iRepertoire HTBI primers and Arm-PCR of CDR3 regions. TCRdb passed the multiplex PCR reads through MiXCR, listing each CDR3 protein once. This repertoire shows about 620,000 distinct CDR3 sequences, roughly 15% found once; its top ten account for about 20%. Germline CDR1 reads MNHNS; CDR2 reads SASEGT. The CDR3 runs 15 residues. The ends lost 5 bases at V and 2 bases at J; junction bases unmatched: 5. This clonotype was observed a handful of times. Its antigen remains unknown. These data were also reused for a study on T cells in Graves' hyperthyroidism and ophthalmopathy. That study reports: Exclusion of a patient resulted from uncontrolled infection, other autoimmune disease, pregnancy or lactation. Blood also contained most expanded thyroid clonotypes above 0.001.

The chain is built from TRBV6-1 and TRBJ2-1, with 8 bases identical to TRBD2. The specimen was peripheral blood mononuclear cells (PBMCs), collected at new diagnosis, from a patient treated with antithyroid drugs. The sequence came from a woman in her twenties or thirties with Graves disease. CDR3 sequence reads: CASSQLAETYNEQFF. The DNA of the CDR3 is TGTGCCAGCAGTCAACTAGCGGAAACCTACAATGAGCAGTTCTTC.